One sample yielded the 23 T cell receptor beta chains listed below, sequenced in a study of T cells after yellow fever vaccination. TCRdb reprocessed the 5' RACE reads with MiXCR, giving one entry per CDR3 protein. The data show a few hundred thousand distinct CDR3 sequences, with roughly 3.9% seen just once and roughly 25% held by the top ten. The material was PBMCs, obtained 5 days after the yellow fever booster vaccination. These TCRs come from a young man who received the YFV17D yellow fever vaccine.

This clonotype was picked up many times. The rearrangement uses TRBV28 and TRBJ1-1; D not certain. The germline V gene has CDR1 MDHEN and CDR2 SYDVKM. The CDR3 totals 13 residues. Trimming cost V 10 bases and J 3 bases, with 15 bases left between them. CDR3 sequence reads: CATIRMMDTEAFF. Here the CDR3 DNA reads TGTGCCACCATAAGGATGATGGACACTGAAGCTTTCTTT. The complete variable domain, with remaining parts taken from reference TRBV28 and TRBJ1-1, reads DVKVTQSSRYLVKRTGEKVFLECVQDMDHENMFWYRQDPGLGLRLIYFSYDVKMKEKGDIPEGYSVSREKKERFSLILESASTNQTSMYLCATIRMMDTEAFFGQGTRLTVV.

The chain has TRBV6-7 and TRBJ2-3; tentatively, D is TRBD1 (6 bases). TRBV6-7 is an ORF for which the function is uncertain. The CDR3 has 20 residues. Trimming pared 2 bases from V and 4 bases from J, leaving 28 bases between. CDR3 nucleotide sequence: TGTGCCAGCAGTTACGTGGGGGCGACAGATACGCAGCCTCAACCAGATACGCAGTATTTT. It codes for CASSYVGATDTQPQPDTQYF.

This chain connects TRBV9 to TRBJ2-2; either TRBD1 or TRBD2 may supply D (5 bases each). CDR1 SGDLS and CDR2 YYNGEE come from the germline V gene. The CDR3 length is 15 residues. The ends were cut back, 0 bases at V and 2 bases at J, with 8 bases in the middle. CDR3 coding DNA: TGTGCCAGCAGCGTAGGAGGGGACAACACCGGGGAGCTGTTTTTT. It is translated as CASSVGGDNTGELFF.

As DNA, the CDR3 is TGCGCCAGCAGGGGCAGCTCTGGAAACACCATATATTTT. Residues: CASRGSSGNTIYF. The gene calls are TRBV5-1 and TRBJ1-3; D is uncertain. CDR1 and CDR2 (germline): SGHRS, YFSETQ. The CDR3 is 13 residues long. V was shortened by 5 bases and J by 0 bases, with 6 bases between the two germline ends.

J is TRBJ2-4 and V is TRBV5-4; possible D gene TRBD1, 6 bases. This CDR3 has 12 amino acids. CDR1 is SGHNT, CDR2 YYREEE, per germline (reference sequence). Trimming took off 4 bases at V and 11 bases at J, with 13 bases between the two ends. CDR3 sequence reads: CASSIQTGLQYF. CDR3 DNA sequence: TGTGCCAGCAGCATCCAAACAGGGCTTCAGTACTTC.

There are many counts of this clonotype. The gene calls are TRBV10-3 and TRBJ2-3; 9 nucleotides line up with TRBD2. Germline trimming cut 8 bases from V and 2 bases from J; bases unmatched to any gene: 5. This CDR3 contains 14 residues. Germline loops: CDR1 ENHRY, CDR2 SYGVKD. The CDR3, as DNA: TGTGCCATCGGCGAGCGGGGGGTCACAGATACGCAGTATTTT. It translates to CAIGERGVTDTQYF.

The chain uses TRBV9 and TRBJ2-5; maybe TRBD1 (5 bases). With 3 bases removed from V and 2 bases from J, the gap between germline ends came to 14 bases. Germline V gene sequence: CDR1 SGDLS, CDR2 YYNGEE. This CDR3 is built from 15 residues. The DNA for the CDR3 is TGTGCCAGCAGCGGGCAGGGCCTAATTCAAGAGACCCAGTACTTC. Translation: CASSGQGLIQETQYF.

This clonotype has only a few counts. The V and J genes are TRBV5-1 and TRBJ2-7; D is tentatively TRBD1 or TRBD2 (6 bases each). V dropped 4 bases and J dropped 1 base, with 15 bases sitting between them. Germline CDR1 is SGHRS and CDR2 is YFSETQ. The CDR3 is 15 amino acids. The CDR3: CASSPLGGHSYEQYV. In DNA, the CDR3 is TGCGCCAGCAGCCCGTTGGGGGGCCATTCCTACGAGCAGTACGTC.

CDR3 sequence (DNA): TGTGCCAGCAGCCAGCGGGGGGGACAGACCCAGTACTTC. Its translation: CASSQRGGQTQYF. The J gene is TRBJ2-5, the V gene TRBV3-1; 9 bases fit TRBD2. Germline-derived CDR1 and CDR2 are LGHDT and YNNKEL (reference sequence). The CDR3 consists of 13 residues. V trimming: 3 bases; J trimming: 6 bases; junction bases outside the gene matches: 2.

V and J are TRBV7-9 and TRBJ1-2; TRBD1 agrees at 8 bases. The V gene's germline CDR1 is SEHNR and CDR2 FQNEAQ (reference sequence). Losses at the gene ends were 2 bases for V and 8 bases for J; bases not matched to a gene: 7. The CDR3 is 14 amino acids. The CDR3 sequence is CASSLNRGVGGYTF. The CDR3 coding sequence is TGTGCCAGCAGCTTAAACAGGGGGGTAGGAGGCTACACCTTC.

The V and J genes are TRBV20-1 and TRBJ1-4; possible D gene TRBD1, 5 bases. The CDR3 consists of 14 residues. Trimming pared 1 base from V and 6 bases from J, leaving 12 bases between. Germline V CDR1 and CDR2: DFQATT, SNEGSKA (reference sequence). The CDR3 sequence: CSARAGPGDEKLFF. CDR3 DNA sequence: TGCAGTGCTAGAGCTGGGCCGGGGGATGAAAAACTGTTTTTT.

V and J are TRBV5-4 and TRBJ1-1; weak D call: TRBD1 (5 bases). Trimming left V 3 bases short and J 10 bases short, with 16 bases between. The CDR3 loop spans 13 amino acids. The germline V gene encodes CDR1 SGHNT and CDR2 YYREEE (reference sequence). The CDR3 region is CASSSPDSMGAFF. In nucleotides, the CDR3 is TGTGCCAGCAGCTCCCCTGACAGTATGGGAGCTTTCTTT.

This clonotype came up many times. This chain connects TRBV25-1 to TRBJ2-3; 10 bases map to TRBD2. This CDR3 region has 14 residues. The J segment lost 4 bases and the V segment lost 5 bases, leaving 3 bases of the junction unmatched. Per the germline V gene, CDR1 is MGHDK and CDR2 is SYGVNS. In DNA, the CDR3 is TGTGCCAGCAGTAAGCGGGGGGGCCCAGATACGCAGTATTTT. It yields the protein CASSKRGGPDTQYF.

This clonotype showed up just a few times. The chain links TRBV2 to TRBJ2-3, with TRBD1 identical over 7 bases. The CDR3 consists of 13 residues. Losses at the gene ends were 3 bases for V and 8 bases for J; bases not matched to a gene: 5. Per the germline V gene, CDR1 is SNHLY and CDR2 is FYNNEI. The CDR3 region has the DNA TGTGCCAGCAGTGAGACTTCAGGGGGTACGCAGTATTTT. This encodes CASSETSGGTQYF.

This clonotype was recorded a few times. For the CDR3, the DNA is TGTGCCAGCAGAGCCGGGACTAGCGGGGGTTGGACCCAGTACTTC. This translates into CASRAGTSGGWTQYF. The rearrangement links TRBV12-3 or TRBV12-4 to TRBJ2-5, with 14 bases that match TRBD2. The J segment lost 7 bases and the V segment lost 6 bases, leaving 7 bases of the junction unmatched. The CDR3 sequence is 15 residues long.

The table lists this clonotype with many counts. The J gene is TRBJ1-1, the V gene TRBV29-1; no firm D call. The V end lost 6 bases, the J end lost 0 bases, and 8 bases lay between the germline ends. The CDR3 runs 12 residues. CDR1 is SQVTM and CDR2 is ANQGSEA in the germline V gene. CDR3 loop: CSVAVMNTEAFF. The CDR3 bases are TGCAGCGTCGCAGTTATGAACACTGAAGCTTTCTTT.

This clonotype has a count of ten or more. V gene TRBV7-8 combines with J gene TRBJ2-5; TRBD2 agrees at 8 bases. The V segment lost 0 bases and the J segment 5 bases; nucleotides outside the gene matches: 5. The CDR3 is 15 residues long. The germline V gene encodes CDR1 SGHVS and CDR2 FQNEAQ. The CDR3 DNA reads TGTGCCAGCAGCTTAGCGTTTAGCGGGGATGAGACCCAGTACTTC. Residues: CASSLAFSGDETQYF. The full variable domain, completed using reference TRBV7-8 and TRBJ2-5, is GAGVSQSPRYKVAKRGQDVALRCDPISGHVSLFWYQQALGQGPEFLTYFQNEAQLDKSGLPSDRFFAERPEGSVSTLKIQRTQQEDSAVYLCASSLAFSGDETQYFGPGTRLLVL.

This rearrangement joins TRBV19 to TRBJ2-1, with a possible D match to TRBD2 (5 bases). The CDR3 totals 14 residues. V was cut by 8 bases and J by 1 base, with 12 bases left in between. Germline assignment: CDR1 LNHDA and CDR2 SQIVND (reference sequence). The CDR3 region is CASGLTPSYNEQFF. CDR3 DNA: TGTGCCAGTGGACTTACTCCTTCCTACAATGAGCAGTTCTTC.

Many counts were recorded for this clonotype. This chain connects TRBV5-6 to TRBJ2-2; 9 bases line up with TRBD1. CDR1 and CDR2 (germline): SGHDT, YYEEEE. V trimming: 0 bases; J trimming: 1 base; junction bases outside the gene matches: 1. The CDR3 covers 16 residues. CDR3 nucleotides: TGTGCCAGCAGCTTGGTGGGACAGGGGAACACCGGGGAGCTGTTTTTT. Translation: CASSLVGQGNTGELFF.

The chain links TRBV6-5 to TRBJ1-2; 7 bases line up with TRBD1. This CDR3 is built from 15 residues. Trimming cost V 2 bases and J 4 bases; bases outside gene matches: 7. The germline gives CDR1 MNHEY, CDR2 SVGAGI. CDR3 sequence reads: CASSYGLGGGYGYTF. The CDR3 nucleotides read TGTGCCAGCAGTTACGGATTAGGGGGCGGCTATGGCTACACCTTC.

The rearrangement uses TRBV12-3 or TRBV12-4 and TRBJ1-2, with a possible D match to TRBD1 (5 bases). V shed 8 bases and J shed 8 bases, with 18 bases lying between them. The CDR3 loop spans 13 amino acids. In nucleotides, the CDR3 is TGTGCCAGCCTCTGGGGGGACCGGGAGGGCTACACCTTC. Translating it yields CASLWGDREGYTF.

This chain's CDR3 is CASSPRVMAVYNEQFF. In DNA, the CDR3 is TGCGCCAGCAGCCCCAGGGTAATGGCGGTATACAATGAGCAGTTCTTC. V usage is TRBV5-1 and J usage is TRBJ2-1; possibly TRBD1 for D (5 bases). Germline CDR1 and CDR2: SGHRS and YFSETQ. The CDR3 extends over 16 amino acids. V lost 4 bases, J lost 4 bases, and 18 bases lay in between.

The gene calls are TRBV7-3 and TRBJ1-1, with TRBD1 matching 10 bases. Germline CDR1 is SGHTA and CDR2 is FQGTGA. Unmatched junction bases numbered 9, after V lost 5 bases and J lost 6 bases. The CDR3 has 15 residues. CDR3 sequence (DNA): TGTGCCAGCAGCCCTCAGGGACAGGGGATAGCTGAAGCTTTCTTT. This sequence encodes CASSPQGQGIAEAFF.